This entry concerns a single T cell receptor (beta chain). Authors' methods: Without quality scores, immunoSEQ junctional reads could not be filtered like full-length reads. Some clones are missing from TCRdb's copy, which holds only in-frame ones; the method was immunoSEQ multiplex PCR. V and J calls and clone size are given by that table; D and trimming were obtained from the DNA. The data contain hundreds of thousands of clones, less than 85% of them singletons. These data are taken from a study of shared clonotypes between healthy human individuals. The CDR3 spans 13 residues. V lost 3 bases to trimming and J lost 3 bases, with 10 bases between them. The germline V gene has CDR1 SGHRS and CDR2 YFSETQ.

Sequencing input: memory CD4+ T cells sorted from blood. Stated subset: CD45RA-negative fraction. This TCR came from a man aged 25 to 40 in good health. The chain uses TRBV5-1 and TRBJ2-7; D gene uncertain. CDR3 bases: TGCGCCAGCAGCTCCTCGGGTTTCTACGAGCAGTACTTC. Its protein is CASSSSGFYEQYF.